The 12 T cell receptor delta chains given below trace back to one sample, sequenced in a study of gamma-delta T cells after stem cell transplantation. TCRdb reprocessed the RT-PCR reads using CATT. The table shows thousands of delta-chain clones, with more than 15% occurring only once. Sequencing used gamma-delta T cells. These receptors originate from a human donor. It is not recorded whose cells these are; they may come from a transplant donor.

This clone ranks as medium-sized. The V gene is TRDV3, the J gene TRDJ1, with D unresolved. Per the germline V gene, CDR1 is TVYSNPD and CDR2 is GDNSRS (reference sequence). The CDR3 has 11 residues. V lost 2 bases to trimming and J lost 6 bases, with 10 bases between them. CDR3 region: CAFACVHKLIF. CDR3 bases: TGTGCCTTTGCTTGCGTACATAAACTCATCTTT.

V usage is TRDV1 and J usage is TRDJ1; 10 bases map to TRDD3. The CDR3 is made up of 20 amino acids. Germline CDR1 TSWWSYY, CDR2 QGS. Losses at the gene ends were 1 base for V and 1 base for J; bases not matched to a gene: 15. The CDR3 is CALGERSYDWGILSTDKLIF. CDR3 DNA sequence: TGTGCTCTTGGGGAACGGTCCTACGATTGGGGGATACTGAGCACCGATAAACTCATCTTT.

The genes are TRDV1 and TRDJ1, with 7 bases lining up with TRDD3. The CDR3 loop spans 13 amino acids. Per germline, CDR1 TSWWSYY and CDR2 QGS. The trim removed 6 bases at V and 7 bases at J, leaving 8 bases unmatched. CDR3 DNA: TGTGCTCTTGGTTCCGGGGGATTTGGTAAACTCATCTTT. It specifies CALGSGGFGKLIF.

The chain combines TRDV1 with TRDJ1; tentative D call: TRDD3 (5 bases). Germline CDR1 is TSWWSYY and CDR2 is QGS. V was shortened by 3 bases and J by 1 base, with 21 bases between the two germline ends. The CDR3 is made up of 18 amino acids. The CDR3 DNA reads as TGTGCTCTTGGGGACTTAGGTGGGGAACCCTTACTCACCGATAAACTCATCTTT. Encoded protein: CALGDLGGEPLLTDKLIF.

No V gene was called here, but the J gene is TRDJ3; the tabulated D call, TRDD3, remains unverified against the DNA. The length of the CDR3 is 20 residues. In DNA, the CDR3 is TGTGCCTGTGACGCTGCGGTACTGGGGGATACGACCTGTGACACCCGCCCGATGTTTTTC. It codes for CACDAAVLGDTTCDTRPMFF.

This clone has just a few counts. Just one base apart from a much larger clone, this may be a read error. Other nucleotide sequences from this sample produce the same CDR3. The V call is TRDV2, the J call TRDJ1; 11 bases are shared with TRDD3. Germline V gene sequence: CDR1 GEAIGNYY, CDR2 EKD. The CDR3 sequence is 18 residues long. The CDR3, as DNA: TGTGCCTGTGACACCGCCCGATACTGGGGGATATGCACCGATAAGCTCATCTTT. It translates to CACDTARYWGICTDKLIF.

This rearrangement joins TRDV1 to TRDJ1; perhaps TRDD2 as D (5 bases). The CDR3 is 18 amino acids. The V end was cut by 0 bases, the J end by 1 base, with 18 bases between. Germline loops: CDR1 TSWWSYY, CDR2 QGS. CDR3: CALGELALLFNFTDKLIF. The DNA for the CDR3 is TGTGCTCTTGGGGAACTGGCCCTACTCTTCAACTTCACCGATAAACTCATCTTT.

This sequence joins TRDV1 and TRDJ1, with TRDD3 matching over 9 bases. TCRdb offers no J gene call, so here the DNA was matched to germline to obtain one. The V gene's germline CDR1 is TSWWSYY and CDR2 QGS. The CDR3 is 21 residues long. V trimming: 1 base; J trimming: 1 base; junction bases outside the gene matches: 19. CDR3 nucleotide sequence: TGTGCTCTTGGGGAACGAATTCCCGCCCTACTGGGGGAAATACTCACCGATAAACTCATCTTT. Protein sequence: CALGERIPALLGEILTDKLIF.

The chain is built from TRDV1 and TRDJ1; 9 bases fit TRDD3. The J gene is absent in TCRdb and was assigned here via DNA matching to germline. The CDR3 has 28 amino acids. In germline, CDR1 is TSWWSYY, CDR2 QGS. The junction had 40 bases not matched to a gene; V was cut back by 2 bases and J by 0 bases. CDR3 region: CALGEIRFGSWRPAPLGDTQGYTDKLIF. CDR3 DNA sequence: TGTGCTCTTGGGGAAATTAGATTCGGTAGCTGGCGCCCCGCTCCCTTAGGGGATACGCAGGGATACACCGATAAACTCATCTTT.

This clone is classed as medium-sized. This chain links TRDV3 with TRDJ1, with 9 bases lining up with TRDD3. J lost 0 bases, V lost 3 bases, and 20 bases had no gene match. Germline lookup yields CDR1 TVYSNPD and CDR2 GDNSRS (reference sequence). The CDR3 sequence is 19 residues long. The CDR3 reads CALTFPPGGSPEYTDKLIF. The CDR3 DNA reads as TGTGCCTTGACGTTCCCTCCTGGGGGATCCCCCGAGTACACCGATAAACTCATCTTT.

V gene TRDV3 combines with J gene TRDJ1; 7 positions match TRDD3. CDR1 TVYSNPD and CDR2 GDNSRS come from the germline V gene (reference sequence). The CDR3 is made up of 15 amino acids. The V segment lost 3 bases and the J segment 0 bases; nucleotides outside the gene matches: 10. For the CDR3, the DNA is TGTGCCTTCGGGGGACTGGGGACCAACACCGATAAACTCATCTTT. Protein: CAFGGLGTNTDKLIF.

Although no V gene was called, TRDJ3 is the J gene; the table's D call of TRDD3 was not tested on the DNA. The CDR3 is made up of 20 amino acids. This chain's CDR3 is CACDTWGSRKDSWDTRQMFF. The CDR3 DNA reads TGTGCCTGTGACACCTGGGGGAGTCGCAAAGACTCCTGGGACACCCGACAGATGTTTTTC.